These 19 T cell receptor beta chains share one sample of origin, sequenced in a study of cytomegalovirus exposure and HLA in healthy donors. The PCR contained 60 Vbeta and 13 Jbeta primers. The method was immunoSEQ multiplex PCR; TCRdb's version includes in-frame clones alone and lacks a portion of them. The sample yields 120,000 or so clones, roughly 80% seen once. Sequencing was performed on PBMCs. The receptor source for this set is a young man in good health and CMV-seropositive.

The gene calls are TRBV9 and TRBJ2-1; TRBD2 agrees at 12 bases. This CDR3 region has 15 residues. The trim removed 7 bases at V and 5 bases at J, leaving 7 bases unmatched. Germline loops: CDR1 SGDLS, CDR2 YYNGEE. In DNA form, the CDR3 reads TGTGCCAGCCAAACGACTAGCGGGAGACACAATGAGCAGTTCTTC. The encoded protein is CASQTTSGRHNEQFF.

The rearrangement links TRBV12-5 to TRBJ2-3; 14 bases fit TRBD2. The germline gives CDR1 LGHNT, CDR2 FRNRAP. J gave up 1 base and V 2 bases, and 8 bases lay outside the gene matches. This CDR3 has 19 amino acids. The CDR3 sequence: CASGLSNGLAGGRTDTQYF. DNA of the CDR3: TGTGCTAGTGGTTTGTCCAACGGACTAGCGGGGGGACGCACAGATACGCAGTATTTT.

The chain carries TRBV27 and TRBJ2-5; 12 bases fit TRBD2. The germline CDR1 and CDR2 sequences are MNHEY and SMNVEV (reference sequence). The CDR3 contains 15 residues. The V gene end was trimmed by 5 bases and the J gene end by 4 bases; junction bases not matched to a gene: 5. As DNA, the CDR3 is TGTGCCAGCAGTAAGCAGACTAGCGGGAGAGAGACCCAGTACTTC. Amino acids: CASSKQTSGRETQYF.

The V and J genes are TRBV25-1 and TRBJ1-5; the D is unclear. V lost 5 bases and J 4 bases, leaving 18 bases between the germline ends. Germline V CDR1 and CDR2: MGHDK, SYGVNS. The CDR3 covers 16 residues. The CDR3 sequence is CASSPSGARTNQPQHF. The CDR3 nucleotides read TGTGCCAGCAGTCCCTCGGGCGCGAGGACTAATCAGCCCCAGCATTTT.

In its sample, this clone was seen once. Sequence at one end of the junction differs from germline and may be a read error. The chain links TRBV6-5 to TRBJ2-5; D is undetermined. CDR3 length equals 13 residues. The germline CDR1 and CDR2 sequences are MNHEY and SVGAGI. CDR3: CASSYYGGESQYF. The CDR3 bases are TGTGCCAGCAGTTATTATGGTGGAGAGAGCCAGTACTTC.

The chain joins TRBV7-2 to TRBJ2-1; weak D call: TRBD2 (6 bases). The length of the CDR3 is 14 residues. Trimming took off 2 bases at V and 7 bases at J, with 12 bases between the two ends. Germline lookup yields CDR1 SGHTA and CDR2 FQGNSA. Written as DNA, the CDR3 is TGTGCCAGCAGCTTAAAAGTGCGGGAAAATGAGCAGTTCTTC. As protein: CASSLKVRENEQFF.

CDR3 amino acids: CASSFRDRDLYGYTF. CDR3 nucleotide sequence: TGTGCCAGTAGTTTCCGGGACAGGGACCTCTATGGCTACACCTTC. The chain links TRBV19 to TRBJ1-2; 9 bases are shared with TRBD1. Germline V gene lookup returns CDR1 LNHDA and CDR2 SQIVND (reference sequence). The J segment lost 4 bases and the V segment lost 5 bases, leaving 8 bases of the junction unmatched. CDR3 length: 15 residues.

This clone came up a few times. The chain recombines TRBV6-6 with TRBJ1-3; TRBD1 might be the D (5 bases). The germline V and J ends were trimmed by 2 bases and 4 bases, with 12 bases remaining between them. The germline CDR1 and CDR2 sequences are MNHNY and SVGAGI (reference sequence). There are 15 residues in the CDR3. The CDR3 loop is CASSYDGTLGNTIYF. In nucleotides, the CDR3 is TGTGCCAGCAGTTACGACGGGACTCTGGGAAACACCATATATTTT.

This clone was seen more than once but under ten times. The V and J genes are TRBV21-1 and TRBJ2-7; the D segment call TRBD2 is taken from the table without a DNA check. TRBV21-1 is classified as a pseudogene. This CDR3 has 14 amino acids. Here the CDR3 DNA reads TGTGCCAGCAGGGGCCCGAGCGGGACTTACGAGCAGTACTTC. Translation gives CASRGPSGTYEQYF.

V and J are TRBV5-6 and TRBJ1-4, with no clear D. CDR3 length: 14 residues. V was trimmed by 0 bases and J by 3 bases, leaving 6 bases between them. Germline CDR1 SGHDT, CDR2 YYEEEE. CDR3 residues: CASSLGVANEKLFF. DNA for the CDR3: TGTGCCAGCAGCTTGGGAGTAGCTAATGAAAAACTGTTTTTT.

The chain has TRBV2 and TRBJ1-4; no clear D. Looked up from germline, CDR1 is SNHLY and CDR2 is FYNNEI. The CDR3 sequence is 14 residues long. The V gene lost 7 bases and the J gene lost 3 bases, with 12 bases spanning the gap. For the CDR3, the DNA is TGTGCCAGCAACCCGAGAGTAGCTAATGAAAAACTGTTTTTT. Translating gives CASNPRVANEKLFF. The full variable domain, with the rest looked up from reference TRBV2 and TRBJ1-4, is EPEVTQTPSHQVTQMGQEVILRCVPISNHLYFYWYRQILGQKVEFLVSFYNNEISEKSEIFDDQFSVERPDGSNFTLKIRSTKLEDSAMYFCASNPRVANEKLFFGSGTQLSVL.

The chain carries TRBV7-2 and TRBJ1-2; no definite D call. V lost 2 bases and J 6 bases, leaving 13 bases between the germline ends. The CDR3 sequence is 14 residues long. Per the germline V gene, CDR1 is SGHTA and CDR2 is FQGNSA. The CDR3 is CASSLWSIPNGYTF. The CDR3 DNA sequence: TGTGCCAGCAGCTTATGGAGCATTCCTAATGGCTACACCTTC.

The V gene is TRBV4-3, the J gene TRBJ2-7; a possible D gene is TRBD1 (6 bases). CDR3 length: 15 residues. CDR1 and CDR2 from the germline V gene are LGHNA and YSLEER. V was trimmed by 3 bases and J by 1 base, leaving 13 bases between them. CDR3 sequence (DNA): TGCGCCAGCAGCCAGGACAGTGTCCCTTCCTACGAGCAGTACTTC. Amino acids: CASSQDSVPSYEQYF.

V gene TRBV4-1 combines with J gene TRBJ2-2; the D is unclear. Looked up from germline, CDR1 is MGHRA and CDR2 is YSYEKL. V dropped 6 bases and J dropped 3 bases, with 5 bases sitting between them. The CDR3 has 12 residues. This CDR3 is CASRRDTGELFF. CDR3 nucleotide sequence: TGCGCCAGCAGACGGGACACCGGGGAGCTGTTTTTT.

The rearrangement joins TRBV7-9 to TRBJ1-3; 7 nucleotides align to TRBD1. This CDR3 is built from 16 residues. Germline V lookup: CDR1 SEHNR, CDR2 FQNEAQ (reference sequence). V lost 5 bases to trimming and J lost 6 bases; unmatched junction nucleotides: 13. In DNA form, the CDR3 reads TGTGCCAGCAGCAAACGTGAACAGGGGAATTTAAACACCATATATTTT. It codes for CASSKREQGNLNTIYF.

The chain has TRBV18 and TRBJ2-2; no firm D call. Germline CDR1 is KGHSH and CDR2 is LQKENI. The CDR3 is 14 amino acids. Trimming shortened V by 5 bases and J by 5 bases, and 12 bases separated the two germline ends. CDR3 loop: CASSNPTSTGELFF. The CDR3 coding sequence is TGTGCCAGCTCAAATCCGACTTCAACCGGGGAGCTGTTTTTT.

V usage is TRBV9 and J usage is TRBJ2-2; D may be TRBD1 (6 bases). The V end lost 2 bases, the J end lost 7 bases, and 9 bases lay between the germline ends. There are 13 residues in the CDR3. Germline V CDR1 and CDR2: SGDLS, YYNGEE. The CDR3 region is CASSVRTDGELFF. In nucleotides, the CDR3 is TGTGCCAGCAGCGTCAGGACAGACGGGGAGCTGTTTTTT. Full variable domain (remainder filled in from reference TRBV9 and TRBJ2-2): DSGVTQTPKHLITATGQRVTLRCSPRSGDLSVYWYQQSLDQGLQFLIQYYNGEERAKGNILERFSAQQFPDLHSELNLSSLELGDSALYFCASSVRTDGELFFGEGSRLTVL.

The V and J genes are TRBV5-1 and TRBJ2-3; the match to TRBD1 covers 10 bases. The length of the CDR3 is 16 residues. The J segment lost 0 bases and the V segment lost 3 bases, leaving 4 bases of the junction unmatched. Germline V gene sequence: CDR1 SGHRS, CDR2 YFSETQ. The CDR3 region has the DNA TGCGCCAGCAGCTCGGGGGGACAGGGGAGCACAGATACGCAGTATTTT. Translating gives CASSSGGQGSTDTQYF.

The J gene is TRBJ2-2, the V gene TRBV6-5, with TRBD1 identical over 9 bases. J was trimmed by 7 bases and V by 6 bases; bases with no gene match: 9. This CDR3 contains 15 residues. Germline V gene lookup returns CDR1 MNHEY and CDR2 SVGAGI. The CDR3 is CASSEGQGLSGELFF. CDR3 nucleotide sequence: TGTGCCAGCAGCGAGGGACAGGGTCTCAGCGGGGAGCTGTTTTTT.